This T cell receptor beta chain was documented in a study of identical twins. Overall study findings and caveats: Where out-of-frame alpha sequences were twin-shared, they showed excess low generation probability.

Template switching, a step in the protocol, added a universal primer site, and cDNA carried unique molecular identifiers. Via MiXCR, TCRdb re-called the 5' RACE reads, giving one row per CDR3 protein. The sample consists of a few hundred thousand distinct CDR3 sequences, 12% of them appearing once. V lost 5 bases, J lost 5 bases, and 11 bases stayed unmatched. The CDR3 sequence is 16 residues long. CDR1 SGHAT and CDR2 FQNNGV come from the germline V gene. For this clonotype: Its specificity is not known.

These data also formed part of another study, on yellow fever vaccine responses in identical twins.

This TCR was sampled from a woman in her late teens or twenties in good health. The source material was CD8+ T cells sorted from blood. The chain has TRBV11-2 and TRBJ2-5; 10 bases agree with TRBD2. CDR3 nucleotide sequence: TGTGCCAGCAGCCACGTAGCGGGGGGTCGCCCCGAGACCCAGTACTTC. Translated, it gives CASSHVAGGRPETQYF.